The sequence of this TCR beta chain was determined in a study of blood T cell repertoires in COVID-19. Study overall: Acute and convalescent COVID-19 specimens originated in the United States, Italy and Spain.

Trimming removed 4 bases from V and 6 bases from J, with 13 bases in between. In germline, CDR1 is SEHNR, CDR2 FQNEAQ (reference sequence). The CDR3 has 13 amino acids. Profiling relied on immunoSEQ multiplex PCR, and the TCRdb table lists in-frame clones only, not all of them. The sample yields over 120,000 clones, around 87% seen once. V and J are TRBV7-9 and TRBJ2-7; TRBD1 might be the D (6 bases). Material for sequencing was peripheral blood. This sequence originates from a man aged 45-65 years who had recovered from COVID-19. The CDR3 loop is CASSSSGTSEQYF. Here the CDR3 DNA reads TGTGCCAGCAGCTCCTCAGGGACATCCGAGCAGTACTTC.